The sequence of this T cell receptor (beta chain) was determined in a study of T cell changes during pregnancy in multiple sclerosis. The V gene's germline CDR1 is MDHEN and CDR2 SYDVKM. The CDR3 loop spans 15 amino acids. Trimming pared 3 bases from V and 3 bases from J, leaving 12 bases between. Sequencing used immunoSEQ multiplex PCR; TCRdb keeps in-frame clones, though not all of them. This table holds approximately 89,000 clones, approximately 94% found once. The TCR originated in a female donor with multiple sclerosis, enrolled in a pregnancy study. The rearrangement joins TRBV28 to TRBJ2-1; D may be TRBD1 (5 bases). The sample in question was peripheral blood, obtained in the third trimester of pregnancy. The CDR3 reads CASSFSGIRYNEQFF. DNA for the CDR3: TGTGCCAGCAGTTTTTCAGGGATCCGCTACAATGAGCAGTTCTTC.